This passage covers 18 T cell receptor beta chains from one sample sequenced in a study of blood T cell repertoires in COVID-19. This table comes from immunoSEQ multiplex PCR, and its TCRdb copy is limited to in-frame clones, with some not included. The sample lists about 200,000 clones, around nine tenths occurring once. Sequenced sample: peripheral blood. The receptors stem from a man aged 45 to 65 with COVID-19, enrolled during active disease.

The chain is built from TRBV7-6 and TRBJ2-6; 7 bases fit TRBD1. Germline V gene sequence: CDR1 SGHVS, CDR2 FNYEAQ. J was trimmed by 4 bases and V by 5 bases; bases with no gene match: 11. The length of the CDR3 is 17 residues. The CDR3 region is CASSLGQPAYGANVLTF. The CDR3 region has the DNA TGTGCCAGCAGCCTGGGACAGCCCGCCTACGGGGCCAACGTCCTGACTTTC. Full variable domain (missing parts from reference TRBV7-6 and TRBJ2-6): GAGVSQSPRYKVTKRGQDVALRCDPISGHVSLYWYRQALGQGPEFLTYFNYEAQQDKSGLPNDRFSAERPEGSISTLTIQRTEQRDSAMYRCASSLGQPAYGANVLTFGAGSRLTVL.

The CDR3 sequence: CASATRGQAMTNYGYTF. In nucleotides, the CDR3 is TGTGCCAGCGCCACTCGGGGACAGGCTATGACTAACTATGGCTACACCTTC. The J gene is TRBJ1-2, the V gene TRBV19, with 8 bases identical to TRBD1. The CDR3 is made up of 17 amino acids. CDR1 and CDR2 from the germline V gene are LNHDA and SQIVND (reference sequence). Losses at the gene ends were 9 bases for V and 0 bases for J; bases not matched to a gene: 15.

In its sample, this clone was seen once. The chain links TRBV19 to TRBJ1-1; 7 bases align to TRBD1. This CDR3 contains 14 residues. With V trimmed by 4 bases and J by 9 bases, 11 bases remained unmatched. CDR1 LNHDA and CDR2 SQIVND come from the germline V gene (reference sequence). The CDR3 region has the DNA TGTGCCAGTAGTAGTCCGGGACAGAGAAATAAAGCTTTCTTT. Residues: CASSSPGQRNKAFF.

V and J are TRBV9 and TRBJ1-1; 9 bases are shared with TRBD1. The CDR3 covers 14 residues. V dropped 4 bases and J dropped 5; count of bases not matched to a gene: 6. Germline assignment: CDR1 SGDLS and CDR2 YYNGEE. Here the CDR3 reads CASSQQGAETEAFF. The DNA of the CDR3 is TGTGCCAGCAGCCAACAGGGGGCAGAAACTGAAGCTTTCTTT. The variable domain in full, completed from reference TRBV9 and TRBJ1-1, reads DSGVTQTPKHLITATGQRVTLRCSPRSGDLSVYWYQQSLDQGLQFLIQYYNGEERAKGNILERFSAQQFPDLHSELNLSSLELGDSALYFCASSQQGAETEAFFGQGTRLTVV.

This clone was seen only a few times. V gene TRBV6-5 combines with J gene TRBJ1-2; 8 bases line up with TRBD1. J gave up 5 bases and V 5 bases, and 4 bases lay outside the gene matches. Germline assignment: CDR1 MNHEY and CDR2 SVGAGI. The CDR3 is 13 residues long. The CDR3 coding sequence is TGTGCCAGCAGTCTCGACAGGGGTTATGGCTACACCTTC. Translated, it gives CASSLDRGYGYTF.

The chain links TRBV9 to TRBJ1-5; 7 positions agree with TRBD1. Germline values: CDR1 SGDLS, CDR2 YYNGEE. This CDR3 is built from 17 residues. Unmatched junction bases numbered 10, after V lost 4 bases and J lost 0 bases. CDR3 nucleotide sequence: TGTGCCAGCAGCAAAGGACAGGACCCTTATAGCAATCAGCCCCAGCATTTT. Protein product: CASSKGQDPYSNQPQHF.

The V gene is TRBV7-8, the J gene TRBJ2-1; 8 nucleotides align to TRBD1. The trim removed 2 bases at V and 1 base at J, leaving 7 bases unmatched. The CDR3 is made up of 17 amino acids. The V gene's germline CDR1 is SGHVS and CDR2 FQNEAQ. The DNA of the CDR3 is TGTGCCAGCAGCTTACAGATAACAGGGGGGTCCTACAATGAGCAGTTCTTC. It is translated as CASSLQITGGSYNEQFF.

The chain couples TRBV5-5 to TRBJ2-7; 8 nucleotides match TRBD2. The CDR3 runs 15 residues. The V and J ends lost 4 bases and 2 bases, in that order; junction bases with no gene match: 8. Germline V gene lookup returns CDR1 SGHKS and CDR2 YYEKEE (reference sequence). CDR3 bases: TGTGCCAGCAGCCTCTTTAGCGGGAAAACCTACGAGCAGTACTTC. Protein product: CASSLFSGKTYEQYF.

The CDR3 spells CASSGAGTGANYGYTF. The CDR3 DNA reads TGTGCCAGCAGTGGGGCGGGGACAGGTGCTAACTATGGCTACACCTTC. V and J are TRBV5-4 and TRBJ1-2, with 8 bases fitting TRBD1. The CDR3 runs 16 residues. Germline lookup yields CDR1 SGHNT and CDR2 YYREEE (reference sequence). The V and J ends lost 5 bases and 0 bases, in that order; junction bases with no gene match: 9.

The V call is TRBV2, the J call TRBJ1-6; 9 nucleotides align to TRBD1. CDR3 length equals 15 residues. CDR1 SNHLY and CDR2 FYNNEI come from the germline V gene. The junction had 3 bases not matched to a gene; V was cut back by 7 bases and J by 2 bases. Here the CDR3 reads CASTGDRAYNSPLHF. CDR3 DNA: TGTGCCAGCACCGGGGACAGGGCCTATAATTCACCCCTCCACTTT.

This sequence joins TRBV6-5 and TRBJ2-7; 11 bases agree with TRBD1. With V trimmed by 7 bases and J by 9 bases, 11 bases remained unmatched. Looked up from germline, CDR1 is MNHEY and CDR2 is SVGAGI. The CDR3 spans 14 residues. The CDR3 here is CASMGTGGIIGQYF. For the CDR3, the DNA is TGTGCCAGCATGGGGACAGGGGGTATTATAGGGCAGTACTTC.

V is TRBV19 and J is TRBJ1-1; 9 bases agree with TRBD1. The CDR3 is made up of 14 amino acids. The V gene's germline CDR1 is LNHDA and CDR2 SQIVND (reference sequence). V gave up 4 bases and J gave up 1 base; unmatched junction bases: 1. The CDR3 protein is CASSTDRGNTEAFF. The CDR3 bases are TGTGCCAGTAGTACGGACAGGGGGAACACTGAAGCTTTCTTT.

The chain employs TRBV6-2 or TRBV6-3 and TRBJ2-4, with TRBD1 as a possible D gene (6 bases). V gave up 3 bases and J gave up 8 bases, with 8 bases separating them. This CDR3 spans 12 amino acids. Germline V gene lookup returns CDR1 MNHEY and CDR2 SVGEGT. As DNA, the CDR3 is TGTGCCAGCAGTTATTACAGGGACATTCAGTACTTC. This sequence encodes CASSYYRDIQYF.

This clone showed up just once. This chain links TRBV2 with TRBJ1-1; D call uncertain. The V gene's germline CDR1 is SNHLY and CDR2 FYNNEI. The CDR3 contains 16 residues. Between the trimmed V and J ends, which lost 5 bases and 3 bases, there was a span of 19 bases. CDR3 nucleotides: TGTGCCAGCAGTCTCGACGGCTTAAACCGGGACACTGAAGCTTTCTTT. Its translation: CASSLDGLNRDTEAFF.

J is TRBJ1-6 and V is TRBV7-3, with D hard to call. The CDR3 runs to 13 residues. Germline lookup yields CDR1 SGHTA and CDR2 FQGTGA. The V and J ends lost 5 bases and 6 bases respectively, with 8 bases between them. Here the CDR3 reads CASSPGLNSPLHF. The CDR3 nucleotides are TGTGCCAGCAGCCCCGGACTTAATTCACCCCTCCACTTT. The whole variable domain, remainder taken from reference TRBV7-3 and TRBJ1-6, is GAGVSQTPSNKVTEKGKYVELRCDPISGHTALYWYRQSLGQGPEFLIYFQGTGAADDSGLPNDRFFAVRPEGSVSTLKIQRTERGDSAVYLCASSPGLNSPLHFGNGTRLTVT.

The chain employs TRBV6-5 and TRBJ2-4, with 10 bases aligning to TRBD1. The CDR3 extends over 15 amino acids. J lost 8 bases, V lost 5 bases, and 9 bases had no gene match. The germline V gene encodes CDR1 MNHEY and CDR2 SVGAGI. The CDR3 is CASSPNRDRGHIQYF. DNA of the CDR3: TGTGCCAGCAGTCCGAACCGGGACAGGGGTCACATTCAGTACTTC.

The V gene is TRBV29-1, the J gene TRBJ1-2; a weak D match, TRBD1 (6 bases). CDR3 length equals 14 residues. V shed 2 bases and J shed 5 bases, with 15 bases lying between them. Germline values: CDR1 SQVTM, CDR2 ANQGSEA. CDR3 amino acids: CSVELGTTRYGYTF. DNA for the CDR3: TGCAGCGTTGAACTGGGGACAACGAGGTATGGCTACACCTTC.

V usage is TRBV12-3 or TRBV12-4 and J usage is TRBJ2-7, with D unclear. The V gene lost 3 bases and the J gene lost 3 bases, with 9 bases spanning the gap. The CDR3 totals 13 residues. CDR3 in amino acids: CASSFQQNYEQYF. CDR3 in DNA: TGTGCCAGCAGTTTCCAACAGAACTACGAGCAGTACTTC.